These T cell receptor beta chains were read from a single sample in a study of blood T cell repertoires in COVID-19. Here immunoSEQ multiplex PCR was the method, and the copy in TCRdb shows in-frame clones only, minus some. The data hold roughly 190,000 clones, with less than 80% observed a single time. Material for sequencing was peripheral blood. The receptors originated from a woman in her forties or fifties with acute or convalescent COVID-19. CDR3s include the opening cysteine and the closing phenylalanine or tryptophan. The order of the fields is clone size, V gene, J gene, D gene, CDR3 DNA, CDR3 protein. D genes are given only for firm matches. Size values are once, few and many counts, or a class for expanded clones, and some rows have none.

>once|TRBV11-2|TRBJ2-7|.
TGTGCCAGCAGCTTATTTAACTACGAGCAGTACTTC
CASSLFNYEQYF
>.|TRBV7-9|TRBJ1-3|.
TGTGCTCACGGAGAAAGCTCTGGAAACACCATATATTTT
CAHGESSGNTIYF
>.|TRBV6-6|TRBJ1-1|TRBD1
TGTGCCAGCAGTCCCACAGGGGCCGGGTTCATGAACACTGAAGCTTTCTTT
CASSPTGAGFMNTEAFF
>.|TRBV5-6|TRBJ1-1|.
TGTGCCAGCACCCTGGGGGGGGCGCGGACTGAAGCTTTCTTT
CASTLGGARTEAFF
>.|TRBV6-2/TRBV6-3|TRBJ1-5|TRBD1
TGTGCCAGCAGTTCAACCGGGACAGGGGATCTCTATAGCAATCAGCCCCAGCATTTT
CASSSTGTGDLYSNQPQHF
>.|TRBV4-3|TRBJ2-5|.
TGCGCCAGCAGCCGTAGCGAGGGTCCGTGGGAGACCCAGTACTTC
CASSRSEGPWETQYF
>once|TRBV28|TRBJ2-6|.
TGTGCCAGCAGTTTGGGGGGGGCGGGGGCCAACGTCCTGACTTTC
CASSLGGAGANVLTF
>.|TRBV2|TRBJ2-7|TRBD2
TGTGCCAGCCGGAGAGAGACTAGCGGGGGCTCCCGTCGGGAGCAGTACTTC
CASRRETSGGSRREQYF
>.|TRBV19|TRBJ2-7|TRBD2
TGTGCCGCCAGCGGGAGAGACCGGCGCTACGAGCAGTACTTC
CAASGRDRRYEQYF
>.|TRBV19|TRBJ1-1|.
TGTGCCAGTAGTACCCTCTCCGACAGCCTATCCACTGAAGCTTTCTTT
CASSTLSDSLSTEAFF
>.|TRBV6-2/TRBV6-3|TRBJ2-5|TRBD1
TGTGCCAGCAGTTTGAGGGGGCAGGGAGAGACCCAGTACTTC
CASSLRGQGETQYF
>once|TRBV9|TRBJ2-7|TRBD2
TGTGCCAGCAGCGTGGGGGACTACACCTACGAGCAGTACTTC
CASSVGDYTYEQYF
>.|TRBV3-1/TRBV3-2|TRBJ1-2|.
TGTGCCAGCAGGACCTCTACAGGAACCGGCTACACCTTC
CASRTSTGTGYTF
>.|TRBV7-2|TRBJ2-1|TRBD2
TGTGCCAGCAGCTCCCAAGCTAGCGGGAGGGAGCAGTTCTTC
CASSSQASGREQFF
>.|TRBV18|TRBJ2-7|.
TGTGCCAGCTCACCAGTGACAACCTACGAGCAGTACTTC
CASSPVTTYEQYF
>.|TRBV5-1|TRBJ1-6|TRBD1
TGCGCCAGCAGCGCAGGGACAGGGGAGCGGAATTCACCCCTCCACTTT
CASSAGTGERNSPLHF
>.|TRBV28|TRBJ2-2|TRBD1
TGTGCCAGCAGTAATACAGGGGGGCAGGTGACCGGGGAGCTGTTTTTT
CASSNTGGQVTGELFF
>once|TRBV30|TRBJ2-1|TRBD2
TGTGCCTGGAGTGTAGGACTAGCGGGAGGGAATGAGCAGTTCTTC
CAWSVGLAGGNEQFF
>.|TRBV11-3|TRBJ2-1|TRBD2
TGTGCCAGCAGCTATGGGGGGGTTAATGAGCAGTTCTTC
CASSYGGVNEQFF
>.|TRBV7-2|TRBJ1-3|.
TGTGCCAGCAGCTTAGACAGCTCTGGAAACACCATATATTTT
CASSLDSSGNTIYF
>.|TRBV28|TRBJ2-1|.
TGTGCCAGCAGAAACAGGGTTGGTGAGCAGTTCTTC
CASRNRVGEQFF
>few|TRBV6-5|TRBJ1-5|TRBD1
TGTGCCAGCAACGATTCAGGGGGATTCAGCCAGCCCCAGCATTTT
CASNDSGGFSQPQHF
>.|TRBV28|TRBJ2-2|TRBD2
TGTGCCAGCAGTTCCCCCCGGGCTAGCGGGAGCGGGGAGCTGTTTTTT
CASSSPRASGSGELFF
>.|TRBV3-1/TRBV3-2|TRBJ1-2|TRBD1
TGTGCCAGCAGCCCTAACAGGGGTAAAGAGGGCTACACCTTC
CASSPNRGKEGYTF
>.|TRBV19|TRBJ1-5|.
TGTGCCACCGAGGTGGCGGGCGGGGGCAATCAGCCCCAGCATTTT
CATEVAGGGNQPQHF
>.|TRBV5-4|TRBJ2-3|.
TGTGCCAGCAGTCGTGCAGATACGCAGTATTTT
CASSRADTQYF
>.|TRBV6-5|TRBJ2-1|TRBD2
TGTGCCAGCAGATGGGGGGGGACCGACAATGAGCAGTTCTTC
CASRWGGTDNEQFF
>.|TRBV30|TRBJ1-1|TRBD1
TGTGCCTGGAGCGCGGGACAGGGGGAGGTGTACACTGAAGCTTTCTTT
CAWSAGQGEVYTEAFF
>.|TRBV18|TRBJ1-1|.
TGTGCCAGCTCACCACCGATGGGAGGCGGCACTGAAGCTTTCTTT
CASSPPMGGGTEAFF